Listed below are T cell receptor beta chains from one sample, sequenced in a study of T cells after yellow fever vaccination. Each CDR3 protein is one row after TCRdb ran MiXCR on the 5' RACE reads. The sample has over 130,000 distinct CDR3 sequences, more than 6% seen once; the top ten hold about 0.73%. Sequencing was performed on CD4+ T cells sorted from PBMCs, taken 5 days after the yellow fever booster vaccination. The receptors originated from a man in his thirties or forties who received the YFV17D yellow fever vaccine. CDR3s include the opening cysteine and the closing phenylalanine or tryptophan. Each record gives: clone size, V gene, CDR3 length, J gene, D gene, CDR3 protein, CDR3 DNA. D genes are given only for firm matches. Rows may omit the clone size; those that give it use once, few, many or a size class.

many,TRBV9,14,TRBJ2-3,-,CASSVSSSTDTQYF,TGTGCCAGCAGCGTTAGCAGCAGCACAGATACGCAGTATTTT
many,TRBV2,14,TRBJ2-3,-,CASSLGTYTDTQYF,TGTGCCAGCAGCCTCGGGACTTACACAGATACGCAGTATTTT
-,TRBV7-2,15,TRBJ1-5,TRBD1,CASSPRTGGDQAQHF,TGTGCCAGCAGCCCTCGGACAGGGGGCGATCAGGCCCAGCATTTT
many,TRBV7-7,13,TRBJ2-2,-,CASSRGPTGELFF,TGTGCCAGCAGCCGAGGGCCGACCGGGGAGCTGTTTTTT
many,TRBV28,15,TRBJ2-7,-,CASSLAHRSSYEQYF,TGTGCCAGCAGTTTGGCACACCGGAGCTCCTACGAGCAGTACTTC
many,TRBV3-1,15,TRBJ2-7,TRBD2,CASSALAGVSYEQYF,TGTGCCAGCAGCGCACTAGCGGGAGTCTCCTACGAGCAGTACTTC
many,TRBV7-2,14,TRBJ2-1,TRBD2,CASSPGLAENEQFF,TGTGCCAGCAGCCCGGGACTAGCAGAAAATGAGCAGTTCTTC
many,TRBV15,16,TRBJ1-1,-,CATSRDRQRLNTEAFF,TGTGCCACCAGCAGAGATCGGCAGAGACTGAACACTGAAGCTTTCTTT
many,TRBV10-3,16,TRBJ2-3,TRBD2,CAISNSGMAVADTQYF,TGTGCCATTTCAAATAGCGGGATGGCGGTGGCAGATACGCAGTATTTT
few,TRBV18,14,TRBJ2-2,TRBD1,CASSGTGATGELFF,TGTGCCAGCTCAGGAACAGGGGCCACCGGGGAGCTGTTTTTT
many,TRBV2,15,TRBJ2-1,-,CASSVLGGNYNEQFF,TGTGCCAGCAGTGTTTTGGGCGGAAACTACAATGAGCAGTTCTTC
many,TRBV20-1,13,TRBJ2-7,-,CSARSRGVYEQYF,TGCAGTGCCAGGTCCCGAGGCGTATACGAGCAGTACTTC
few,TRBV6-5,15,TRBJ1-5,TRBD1,CASSYSQGGTQPQHF,TGTGCCAGCAGTTACTCTCAGGGGGGAACTCAGCCCCAGCATTTT
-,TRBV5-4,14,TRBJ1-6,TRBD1,CASSSGQGLSPLHF,TGTGCCAGCAGCTCCGGACAGGGGCTTTCACCCCTCCACTTT
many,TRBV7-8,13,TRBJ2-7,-,CASSLANSYEQYF,TGTGCCAGCAGCTTAGCGAATAGTTACGAGCAGTACTTC
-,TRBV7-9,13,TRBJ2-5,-,CASSFSGSRAQYF,TGTGCCAGCAGCTTCTCGGGGTCCCGGGCCCAGTACTTC
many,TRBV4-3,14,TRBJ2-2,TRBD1,CASSQRTGDGELFF,TGCGCCAGCAGCCAGCGGACAGGGGACGGGGAGCTGTTTTTT
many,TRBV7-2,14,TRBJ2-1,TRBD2,CASSFGTSPNEQFF,TGTGCCAGCAGCTTTGGGACTAGCCCAAATGAGCAGTTCTTC
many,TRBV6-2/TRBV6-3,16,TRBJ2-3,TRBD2,CASSYSAGGLPDTQYF,TGTGCCAGCAGTTACTCGGCGGGAGGGCTCCCAGATACGCAGTACTTT
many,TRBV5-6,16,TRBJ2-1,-,CASSSTGLASRYEQFF,TGTGCCAGCAGCTCAACCGGACTTGCGAGTCGGTATGAGCAGTTCTTC
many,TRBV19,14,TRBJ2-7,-,CASSRDGISYEQYF,TGTGCCAGTAGTCGGGACGGAATATCCTACGAGCAGTACTTC
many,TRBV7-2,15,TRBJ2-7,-,CASSSTGGQTSEQYF,TGTGCCAGCAGCTCCACGGGGGGACAAACGTCCGAGCAGTACTTC
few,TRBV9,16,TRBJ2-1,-,CASSVGIARAYNEQFF,TGTGCCAGCAGCGTAGGCATTGCTCGGGCCTACAATGAGCAGTTCTTC
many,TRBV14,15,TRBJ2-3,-,CASSLPSGPTDTQYF,TGTGCCAGCAGCCTACCCTCCGGGCCCACAGATACGCAGTATTTT
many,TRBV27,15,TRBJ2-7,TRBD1,CASSDPRTGYYEQYF,TGTGCCAGCAGTGACCCAAGGACAGGCTACTACGAGCAGTACTTC
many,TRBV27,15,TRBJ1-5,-,CASSLFHRVDQPQHF,TGTGCCAGCAGTTTATTCCACAGGGTGGATCAGCCCCAGCATTTT